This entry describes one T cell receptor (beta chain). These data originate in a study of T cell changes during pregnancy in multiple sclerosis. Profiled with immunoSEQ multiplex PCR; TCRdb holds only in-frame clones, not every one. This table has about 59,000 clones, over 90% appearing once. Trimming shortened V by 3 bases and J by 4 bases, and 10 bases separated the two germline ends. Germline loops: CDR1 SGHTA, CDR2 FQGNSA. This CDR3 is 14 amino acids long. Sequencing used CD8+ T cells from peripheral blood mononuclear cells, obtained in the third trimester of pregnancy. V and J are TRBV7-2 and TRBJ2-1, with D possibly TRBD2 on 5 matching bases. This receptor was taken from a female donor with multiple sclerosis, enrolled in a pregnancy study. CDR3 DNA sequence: TGTGCCAGCAGCTTCCCGGGCGGGTACAATGAGCAGTTCTTC. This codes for CASSFPGGYNEQFF.